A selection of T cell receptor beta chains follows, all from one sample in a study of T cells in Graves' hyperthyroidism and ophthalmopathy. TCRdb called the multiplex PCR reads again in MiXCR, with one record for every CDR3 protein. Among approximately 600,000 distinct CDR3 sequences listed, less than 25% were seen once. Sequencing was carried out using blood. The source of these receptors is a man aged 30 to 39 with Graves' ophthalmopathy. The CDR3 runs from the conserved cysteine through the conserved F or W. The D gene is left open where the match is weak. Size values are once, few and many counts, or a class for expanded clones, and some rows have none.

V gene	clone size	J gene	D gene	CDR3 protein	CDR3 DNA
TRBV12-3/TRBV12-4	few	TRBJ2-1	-	CASSPYGQDNEQFF	TGTGCCAGCAGTCCTTATGGGCAGGACAATGAGCAGTTCTTC
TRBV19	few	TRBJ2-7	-	CASSISLSYEQYF	TGTGCCAGTAGTATATCTTTGAGCTACGAGCAGTACTTC
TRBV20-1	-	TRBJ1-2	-	CSARDEANYGYTF	TGCAGTGCTAGGGATGAAGCTAACTATGGCTACACCTTC
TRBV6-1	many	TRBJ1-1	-	CASSDQQGKNTEAFF	TGTGCCAGCAGTGACCAGCAGGGTAAGAACACTGAAGCTTTCTTT
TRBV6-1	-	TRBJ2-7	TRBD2	CASRPRGEVYEQYF	TGTGCCAGCAGGCCCCGGGGGGAGGTCTACGAGCAGTACTTC
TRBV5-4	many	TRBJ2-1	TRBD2	CASSARGGGSSYNEQFF	TGTGCCAGCAGCGCCCGGGGTGGCGGGAGCTCCTACAATGAGCAGTTCTTC
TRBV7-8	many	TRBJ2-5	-	CASSLQPAGGETQYF	TGTGCCAGCAGCTTACAGCCAGCTGGGGGGGAGACCCAGTACTTC
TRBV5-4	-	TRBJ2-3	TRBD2	CASSLGGSGVTDTQYF	TGTGCCAGCAGCCTGGGAGGGAGTGGGGTGACAGATACGCAGTATTTT
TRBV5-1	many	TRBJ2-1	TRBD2	CASSLLAGGVLNEQFF	TGCGCCAGCAGCTTGCTAGCGGGAGGCGTCCTCAATGAGCAGTTCTTC
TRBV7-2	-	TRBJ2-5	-	CASSWGGTGGETQYF	TGTGCCAGCAGCTGGGGGGGGACAGGAGGAGAGACCCAGTACTTC
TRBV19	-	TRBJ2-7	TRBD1	CASSAKTGGTYEQYF	TGTGCCAGTAGTGCAAAGACAGGGGGTACCTACGAGCAGTACTTC
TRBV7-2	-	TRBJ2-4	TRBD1	CTSSPSDRDGNIQYF	TGTACCAGCAGCCCAAGCGACAGGGATGGAAACATTCAGTACTTC
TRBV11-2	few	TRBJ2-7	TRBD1	CASSLAPRGGQGNYEQYF	TGTGCCAGCAGCTTAGCGCCTCGCGGGGGACAGGGGAACTACGAGCAGTACTTC
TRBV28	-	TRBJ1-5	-	CASSLARTVNQPQHF	TGTGCCAGCAGTTTAGCTCGGACAGTAAATCAGCCCCAGCATTTT
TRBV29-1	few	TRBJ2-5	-	CSVGGQETQYF	TGCAGCGTTGGCGGCCAAGAGACCCAGTACTTC
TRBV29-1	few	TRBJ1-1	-	CSVARQLNTEAFF	TGCAGCGTTGCCCGACAGCTGAACACTGAAGCTTTCTTT
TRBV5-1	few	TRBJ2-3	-	CASSSTGTVIDTQYF	TGCGCCAGCAGTTCTACCGGGACCGTGATAGATACGCAGTATTTT
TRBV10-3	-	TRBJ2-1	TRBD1	CAIALRTGGNEQFF	TGTGCCATCGCCCTTCGCACAGGGGGCAATGAGCAGTTCTTC
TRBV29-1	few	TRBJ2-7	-	CSVERTAGVEQYF	TGCAGCGTTGAACGGACCGCGGGCGTCGAGCAGTACTTC
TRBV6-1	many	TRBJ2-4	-	CASSRDGLAKNIQYF	TGTGCCAGCAGTCGGGACGGGCTAGCCAAAAACATTCAGTACTTC
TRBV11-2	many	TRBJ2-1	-	CASSSGDAEQFF	TGTGCCAGCAGCTCCGGGGACGCCGAGCAGTTCTTC
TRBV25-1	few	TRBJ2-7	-	CASSGTQGWEQYF	TGTGCCAGCAGTGGAACACAGGGATGGGAGCAGTACTTC
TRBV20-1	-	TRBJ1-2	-	CSAPRPLNNYGYTF	TGCAGTGCCCCGCGTCCGCTGAATAACTATGGCTACACCTTC
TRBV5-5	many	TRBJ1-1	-	CASSRGTGRTEAFF	TGTGCCAGCAGCCGGGGGACGGGGCGTACTGAAGCTTTCTTT
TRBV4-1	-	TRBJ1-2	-	CASSQGQDNYGYTF	TGCGCCAGCAGCCAAGGACAGGATAACTATGGCTACACCTTC
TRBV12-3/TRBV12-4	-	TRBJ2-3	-	CASCWVSNTDTQYF	TGTGCCAGCTGCTGGGTGTCGAACACAGATACGCAGTATTTT
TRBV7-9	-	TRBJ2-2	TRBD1	CASRSGTVNTGELFF	TGTGCCAGCAGGTCCGGGACAGTGAACACCGGGGAGCTGTTTTTT
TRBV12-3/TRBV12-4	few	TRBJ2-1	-	CASEYLADGNEQFF	TGTGCCAGCGAGTATTTAGCGGACGGGAATGAGCAGTTCTTC
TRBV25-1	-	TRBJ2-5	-	CASSDPPGLADQETQYF	TGTGCCAGCAGTGACCCGCCGGGGCTAGCAGACCAAGAGACCCAGTACTTC